This T cell receptor beta chain stems from a study of response to subunit inactivated influenza vaccine. This CDR3 comprises 15 residues. V lost 5 bases to trimming and J lost 9 bases, with 19 bases between them. Study-wide points: Seasonal influenza vaccination, on each occasion, was suggested by the authors to recruit few new T cells.

TCRdb re-analysed the RT-PCR reads in MiXCR, keeping a single row per CDR3 protein. In the table there are fewer than 200,000 distinct CDR3 sequences, about a tenth of which are singletons. Turning to this clonotype: Its antigen is currently unknown. A much larger clone lies one base from this, so it may be a read error.

Here the sequenced sample was non-naive T cells sorted from PBMCs, taken on the day of vaccination. The chain recombines TRBV12-3 or TRBV12-4 with TRBJ2-2; possibly TRBD1 or TRBD2 for D (5 bases each). This clonotype was obtained from a man aged 50-60 years who received an inactivated influenza vaccine. The CDR3 sequence: CASSPPGWGIWELFF. As DNA, the CDR3 is TGTGCCAGCAGTCCCCCCGGATGGGGGATCTGGGAGCTGTTTTTT.